This T cell receptor beta chain was identified in a study of blood T cell repertoires in COVID-19. Germline V lookup: CDR1 SGHAT, CDR2 FQNNGV. V lost 4 bases to trimming and J lost 6 bases; unmatched junction nucleotides: 4. This CDR3 spans 16 amino acids. Assay used: immunoSEQ multiplex PCR; TCRdb lists only in-frame clones, some missing. Seen here are about 250,000 clones, over 75% observed once, and the top ten hold around 4.5%. Participants were aged about 18 to 100 years from approximately 25 US areas. The material sequenced was PBMCs or T cells enriched from blood (not recorded which). This sequence was found in a woman in her 30s who had recovered from COVID-19. The chain has TRBV11-2 and TRBJ2-1; TRBD2 agrees at 15 bases. CDR3 residues: CASSSLGLAGGNEQFF. The DNA for the CDR3 is TGTGCCAGCAGCTCCCTGGGACTAGCGGGGGGCAATGAGCAGTTCTTC.